This TCR beta chain was sequenced for a study of T cell responses to AZD1222 COVID-19 vaccine. About the study: Some second doses came at about 4 weeks and others at about 12 weeks; these were pooled.

Data came from immunoSEQ multiplex PCR; TCRdb stores just in-frame clones and leaves some out. The table shows over 100,000 clones, with around 91% occurring only once. Whole-study findings and limits: Just five to seven people given AZD1222 tested seropositive at baseline.

The CDR3 extends over 14 amino acids. Germline V gene sequence: CDR1 KGHSH, CDR2 LQKENI. Between the trimmed V and J ends, which lost 2 bases and 6 bases, there was a span of 10 bases. With respect to this clone: The antigen is unknown.

The sequence came from an adult in good health. The genes are TRBV18 and TRBJ1-4; D may be TRBD1 (5 bases). The sequenced sample was peripheral blood, obtained on day 0 of AZD1222 vaccination. This chain's CDR3 is CASSPSTGDEKLFF. In DNA, the CDR3 is TGTGCCAGCTCACCATCAACGGGGGATGAAAAACTGTTTTTT.